This T cell receptor beta chain was identified during a study of PD-1 blockade in classical Hodgkin lymphoma. Whole-study results and caveats: Repertoire difference causes, possibly disease activity or prior therapy, remain undefined. Similar baseline diversity was found in complete responders and newly diagnosed patients. TCR diversity in CD4+, not CD8+, cells rose significantly by C4D1.

For this clone: What it recognizes is unknown.

This CDR3 region has 14 residues. Trimming cost V 8 bases and J 1 base; bases outside gene matches: 6. CDR1 is MDHEN, CDR2 SYDVKM, per germline. Produced via immunoSEQ multiplex PCR; TCRdb's table is partial and in-frame only. Among around 25,000 clones, roughly 80% were seen once, and the ten largest hold approximately 7.2%. Autologous stem cell transplantation was followed by relapse in every patient, and brentuximab vedotin exposure varied. Patients reached a best response of complete response, partial response or progressive disease. The specimen comprised peripheral blood mononuclear cells (PBMCs), sampled at baseline. This chain uses TRBV28 with TRBJ1-1; 8 bases fit TRBD1. This receptor was obtained from a human donor with classical Hodgkin lymphoma. CDR3 residues: CASVPTGGNTEAFF. The CDR3 DNA reads as TGTGCCAGCGTTCCAACAGGGGGGAACACTGAAGCTTTCTTT.